The TCR beta chain under discussion was sequenced for a study of T cell responses to AZD1222 COVID-19 vaccine. Study conclusions and caveats: Among spike-specific TCRs, nearly half reportedly target unmutated variant regions. Samples come after the peak T cell response, not at day 14. Elevations in Spike-specific TCR breadth and depth followed administration of two AZD1222 doses. Across spike, vaccine-associated CD4 TCRs were found, dominant at 160-218 and 743-854.

This clone was seen only once. Its target is unknown. Only in-frame clones appear in the TCRdb table, and some are missing; sequencing was by immunoSEQ multiplex PCR. The sample has approximately 140,000 clones, more than 90% seen once. This CDR3 has 14 residues. Trimming removed 2 bases at V and 5 bases at J, with 10 bases between. Germline V gives CDR1 MNHEY, CDR2 SMNVEV (reference sequence). The sequence was obtained from an adult who received the AZD1222 COVID-19 vaccine. Sequencing was performed on peripheral blood, taken 28 days after the second AZD1222 dose. This chain uses TRBV27 with TRBJ1-5, with a possible D match to TRBD1 (5 bases). For the CDR3, the DNA is TGTGCCAGCAGTTTAAATGGGGGGGATCAGCCCCAGCATTTT. Its protein product is CASSLNGGDQPQHF.